Reported below is one T cell receptor (beta chain). This clone's antigen is unknown. No qualities accompany the bases; no much larger clone lies one base away. The data were obtained in a study of beta chain features in type 1 diabetes listed by TCRdb under 2018. As for the study more broadly: No differences in mean age, gender distribution, total cell number or subset yield were found between patients and healthy donors. In the study, TCRB repertoires of sorted circulating CD4+ T cell subsets from recently diagnosed type 1 diabetes patients were compared with those of matched healthy donors. Across all samples, around 100 million sorted cells were examined, and cell number per subset correlated strongly with RNA yield. Whereas all 28 donors provided naive and central memory subsets, regulatory and stem cell-like memory subsets were isolated from just 8 patients and about eight healthy donors. Study-wide conclusions, independent of this receptor: At VDJ recombination sites, type 1 diabetes patients had fewer insertions and more deleted nucleotides, which implies abnormalities in thymic rearrangement. HLA sub-analyses involved small numbers of individuals, so any influence of HLA type on TCRB rearrangement remained unresolved. Naive, central memory and regulatory TCRB repertoires appeared more similar among patients than among healthy donors. Because cDNA was sequenced instead of genomic DNA, activated cells with high expression could be over-represented, although the groups did not differ in activation or CD3 levels. A moderate but significant shortening of TCRB CDR3 length was observed in type 1 diabetes patients in all four CD4+ subsets. Shorter templates might be favored by PCR, yet because patient and control samples were amplified and corrected together, any such skew would affect both groups equally.

The germline V gene encodes CDR1 MNHEY and CDR2 SMNVEV (reference sequence). From its cysteine to its phenylalanine, the CDR3 spans 18 amino acids. Only the CDR3 region is kept as DNA, spanning 54 bases read in frame from base 1. At the junction V is shortened by 5 bases and J by 2 bases; bases outside the gene matches: 11. The entire isolated RNA was reverse transcribed using the High Capacity cDNA Reverse Transcription Kit, and thus expressed TCRB transcripts were sequenced. Deep immunoSEQ sequencing was performed on naive, central memory and regulatory T cell samples, with an average of roughly 3.6 million total reads per sample. Sorted cells were lysed in RLT buffer and RNA was extracted with DNase-treated RNeasy Micro or Mini kits, depending on cell number. Each cell subset was processed on its own to prevent cross-contamination, while patient and healthy donor samples were processed together. TCRB sequences were amplified from cDNA with the immunoSEQ multiplex PCR, producing 87-bp fragments spanning the CDR3 region. Amplicons were sequenced on the Illumina HiSeq platform. Concerning the study's data processing: PCR bias was computationally corrected using synthetic template baselines, reads within Hamming distance 2 were collapsed, and singletons that could not be merged were discarded. Reads were aligned against IMGT to assign V, D and J genes, CDR3 length and insertions or deletions at six rearrangement sites. Clonotype counts were normalized to sorted cell number within each subset before computing true diversity and Gini coefficients with the tcR R package. The overlap coefficient, calculated on TCRB nucleotide sequences, was used to measure repertoire sharing. TCRdb limited this immuneACCESS table to in-frame rearrangements with V and J called. A share of clones is missing; checked studies link under half to unresolved V genes, and the rest is unexplained. That table furnishes V, J and clone size, whereas the DNA furnished D and trimming. Recorded for this sample are around 170,000 clones; approximately 10% of them occurred a single time. The ten largest clones represent under 0.85% of the sample.

A single peripheral blood draw of about 116 mL on average was collected from each donor into heparinised tubes. A BD FACSAria II and a panel including CD45RO, CCR7, CD25, CD127, CD95 and CD27 were used to sort naive, central memory, regulatory and stem cell-like memory CD4+ T cells. Every sorted population had a purity above 95%. PBMCs were separated immediately by Lymphoprep density gradient centrifugation and were stained directly, without being cultured. Samples were stained and sorted in pairs, with one healthy donor and one patient per experiment, so that batch effects were minimized. The rearrangement combines TRBV27 with TRBJ2-5, with TRBD2 identical over 13 junction bases. This TCR came from a woman in her twenties or thirties with type 1 diabetes. Sequences were obtained from central memory CD4+ T cells from blood. The CDR3 in this case is CASSPAGLAGKGQETQYF. The bases are TGTGCCAGCAGTCCCGCGGGACTAGCGGGAAAGGGACAAGAGACCCAGTACTTC.